This T cell receptor beta chain was retrieved from a study of blood T cell repertoires in COVID-19. About the study: T cells, B-cell-depleted T cells, or PBMCs supplied cDNA or gDNA.

Libraries were prepared by immunoSEQ multiplex PCR; TCRdb keeps only in-frame clonotypes and omits some of them. The data show over 200,000 clones, approximately 90% seen once. Deletions cut 10 bases from V and 0 bases from J, with 18 bases between. Germline CDR1 and CDR2: MDHEN and SYDVKM. CDR3 length: 15 amino acids. This clone was recorded once. Material for sequencing was peripheral blood. The TCR was taken from a man younger than 40 with COVID-19, enrolled during active disease. The rearrangement uses TRBV28 and TRBJ1-1, with a tentative D call TRBD1 (6 bases). CDR3 in DNA: TGTGCCACCATAGTCGGGGGGCCCATGAACACTGAAGCTTTCTTT. Protein: CATIVGGPMNTEAFF.